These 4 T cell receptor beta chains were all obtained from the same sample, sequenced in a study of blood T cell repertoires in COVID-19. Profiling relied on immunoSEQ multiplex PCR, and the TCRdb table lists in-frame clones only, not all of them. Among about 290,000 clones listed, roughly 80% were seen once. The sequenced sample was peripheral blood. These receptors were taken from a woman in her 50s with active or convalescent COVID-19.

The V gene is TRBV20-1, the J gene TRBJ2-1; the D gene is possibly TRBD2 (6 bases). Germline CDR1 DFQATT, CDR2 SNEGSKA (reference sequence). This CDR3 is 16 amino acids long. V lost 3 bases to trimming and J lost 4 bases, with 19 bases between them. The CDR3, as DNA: TGCAGTGCTAGTACTAGCCCGGGAGATTCTTACAATGAGCAGTTCTTC. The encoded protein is CSASTSPGDSYNEQFF.

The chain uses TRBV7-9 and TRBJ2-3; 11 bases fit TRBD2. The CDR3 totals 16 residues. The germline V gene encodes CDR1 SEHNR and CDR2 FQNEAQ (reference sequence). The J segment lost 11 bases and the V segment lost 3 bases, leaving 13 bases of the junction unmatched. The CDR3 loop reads CASSLTGSGGLAGQYF. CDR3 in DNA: TGTGCCAGCAGCTTGACAGGGAGCGGTGGACTAGCGGGGCAGTATTTT.

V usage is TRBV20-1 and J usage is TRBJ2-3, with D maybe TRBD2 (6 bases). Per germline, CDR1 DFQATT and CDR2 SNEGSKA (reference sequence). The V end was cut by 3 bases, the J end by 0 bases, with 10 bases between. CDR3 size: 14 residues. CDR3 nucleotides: TGCAGTGCTAGTTACGGGAGTAGCACAGATACGCAGTATTTT. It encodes CSASYGSSTDTQYF.

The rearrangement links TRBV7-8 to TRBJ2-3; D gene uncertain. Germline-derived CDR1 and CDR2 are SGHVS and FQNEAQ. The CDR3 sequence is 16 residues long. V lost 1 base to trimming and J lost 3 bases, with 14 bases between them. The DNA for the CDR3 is TGTGCCAGCAGCTTAGACTCCATGGGCCCAACAGATACGCAGTATTTT. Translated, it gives CASSLDSMGPTDTQYF.